This is a list of T cell receptor beta chains from one sample in a study of post-analysis software for immune sequencing data. MiXCR, run by TCRdb on the PCR reads, gives a single entry per CDR3 protein. The table shows over 700,000 distinct CDR3 sequences, with roughly 30% occurring only once. The sample taken for sequencing was blood. These receptors originate from a girl under 18 with multiple sclerosis. Both conserved end residues are part of each CDR3. A D gene is named only where the DNA matches it firmly. Expanded clones are given a class, and other clones once, few, many or no size at all.

d_call,j_call,clone_size,v_call,cdr3_nt,cdr3_aa
TRBD1,TRBJ2-5,few,TRBV5-6,TGTGCCAGCAGCGGAACCGGGACAGGGGCCGAGACCCAGTACTTC,CASSGTGTGAETQYF
TRBD2,TRBJ2-7,few,TRBV27,TGTGCCAGCAGTAGGTATACTAGCGCTTCCTACGAGCAGTACTTC,CASSRYTSASYEQYF
TRBD2,TRBJ2-7,.,TRBV7-2,TGTGCCAGCAGCTCTATTACTAGCGGGAGTGTTTACGAGCAGTACTTC,CASSSITSGSVYEQYF
.,TRBJ2-4,.,TRBV5-1,TGCGCCAGCAGCTTCCCGAATTTCCTAGCCAAAAACATTCGGTACTTC,CASSFPNFLAKNIRYF
.,TRBJ2-7,.,TRBV7-2,TGTGCCAGCAGTGCCGGGGCCTATTACGAGCAGTACTTC,CASSAGAYYEQYF
.,TRBJ2-7,few,TRBV11-2,TGTGCCAGCAGCTTAGATGGTCCCCCCTACGAGCAGTACTTC,CASSLDGPPYEQYF
.,TRBJ2-1,.,TRBV7-2,TGTGCCAGCAGCTTAGCACCGAATGAGCAGTTCTTC,CASSLAPNEQFF
.,TRBJ2-7,.,TRBV28,TGTGCCAGCACCCCCGGACGGGAGCAGTACTTC,CASTPGREQYF
TRBD1,TRBJ2-7,many,TRBV4-3,TGCGCCAGCAGCCAGACAGGGGGCTACGAGCAGTACTTC,CASSQTGGYEQYF
TRBD2,TRBJ2-3,.,TRBV7-2,TGTGCCAGCAGTCCTAGCGGGAGCATTTTAAATACGCAGTATTTT,CASSPSGSILNTQYF
.,TRBJ1-5,.,TRBV28,TGTGCCAGCAGTCTGGCAGTCTATAGCAATCAGCCCCAGCATTTT,CASSLAVYSNQPQHF
TRBD1,TRBJ2-5,many,TRBV6-5,TGTGCCAGCAGCAACTTGGACAGGGGCGAAGAGACCCAGTACTTC,CASSNLDRGEETQYF
.,TRBJ2-1,.,TRBV7-9,TGTGCCAGCAGCTTAGGGCGGCCATCGGCGGGTGAGCAGTTCTTC,CASSLGRPSAGEQFF
TRBD1,TRBJ1-1,.,TRBV29-1,TGCAGCTTAAGGACAGGCCAAGACACTGAAGCTTTCTTT,CSLRTGQDTEAFF
.,TRBJ2-1,few,TRBV5-1,TGCGCCAGCAGCTCGATGGAGGGGAGCTCCTACAATGAGCAGTTCTTC,CASSSMEGSSYNEQFF
.,TRBJ2-5,few,TRBV28,TGTGCCAGCAGTTTATATCGGAGAGTGGAGACCCAGTACTTC,CASSLYRRVETQYF
.,TRBJ1-4,.,TRBV2,TGTGCCGGCAATCGGGCAGGCTGGGCACTGTTTTTT,CAGNRAGWALFF
TRBD1,TRBJ1-1,.,TRBV10-3,TGTGCCATCAGTGAGAAAGGGGGCGGAAGATTTGGTCTGAACACTGAAGCTTTCTTT,CAISEKGGGRFGLNTEAFF
.,TRBJ1-1,.,TRBV20-1,TGCGGAGGCCCCGACACTGAAGCTTTCTTT,CGGPDTEAFF
TRBD1,TRBJ2-5,few,TRBV5-8,TGTGCCAGCAGCTTGGTCGGGGACAGTTTATGGGAGACCCAGTACTTC,CASSLVGDSLWETQYF
.,TRBJ1-2,.,TRBV5-1,TGCGCCAGCAGCTCCGGACACGCTAACTATGGCTACACCTTC,CASSSGHANYGYTF
.,TRBJ2-3,.,TRBV6-6,TGTGCCAGCAGTTACTCTTTTTCAGATACGCAGTATTTT,CASSYSFSDTQYF
.,TRBJ1-4,.,TRBV29-1,TGCAGCGTTCAAAGTGAAAAACTGTTTTTT,CSVQSEKLFF
TRBD1,TRBJ2-3,.,TRBV25-1,TGTGCCAGCAGTGAACCTGACAGGGGATCAGATACGCAGTATTTT,CASSEPDRGSDTQYF
TRBD2,TRBJ2-5,.,TRBV7-9,TGTGCCAGCAGCACCCGCGGGGGGGACTACCTAAAAGAGACCCAGTACTTC,CASSTRGGDYLKETQYF
TRBD2,TRBJ2-7,.,TRBV7-2,TGTGCCAGCAGCGCAGGAGCGGGGGGCGAGCAGTACTTC,CASSAGAGGEQYF
TRBD1,TRBJ2-5,.,TRBV7-9,TGTGCCAGCAGCCGTCCGGGACAGACTCAATATGCCCAGTACTTC,CASSRPGQTQYAQYF
.,TRBJ1-5,few,TRBV7-2,TGTGCCAGCAGCCAGCAGGCCAGGGGCCCTCAGGTGGTCCAGCATTTT,CASSQQARGPQVVQHF
.,TRBJ2-2,.,TRBV5-1,TGCGCCAGCAGCGCCCCCCCCAGGCTGAACACCGGGGAGCTGTTTTTT,CASSAPPRLNTGELFF
.,TRBJ2-5,.,TRBV7-9,TGTGCCAGCAGCTTATTAGGCAGGGAAGAGACCCAGTACTTC,CASSLLGREETQYF
TRBD1,TRBJ2-1,.,TRBV20-1,TGCAGTGCGCAGACAGGGTCAGATTACAATGAGCAGTTCTTC,CSAQTGSDYNEQFF
TRBD1,TRBJ2-5,few,TRBV18,TGTGCCAGCTCAGAGATTGGGACAGAAGGGGAGCAGTACTTC,CASSEIGTEGEQYF
.,TRBJ1-1,.,TRBV7-9,TGTGCCAGCAGCACAATTAGTGTACACAGTGAAGCTTTCTTT,CASSTISVHSEAFF
.,TRBJ2-2,.,TRBV27,TGTGCCAGCGGTAGGACTACCGGGGAGCTGTTTTTT,CASGRTTGELFF
TRBD1,TRBJ2-7,few,TRBV20-1,TGCAGTGCCCTCAGACAGGGCGCCTACGAGCAGTACTTC,CSALRQGAYEQYF
.,TRBJ2-1,many,TRBV6-5,TGTGCCAGCAGTCGGCCCGGGACCATCGGGAATGAGCAGTTCTTC,CASSRPGTIGNEQFF
.,TRBJ2-7,few,TRBV7-2,TGTGCCAGCAGCTTAGACCGGGACACCAGTATCTACGAGCAGTACTTC,CASSLDRDTSIYEQYF
.,TRBJ1-1,.,TRBV4-3,TGCACCAGCAGCCTCGCCCTCCGGGTGGAGGCTTTCTTT,CTSSLALRVEAFF
.,TRBJ2-7,few,TRBV25-1,TGTGCCAGCAGTGCCCCCGGGGAGGAGCGGGCTGTCGAGCAGTACTTC,CASSAPGEERAVEQYF
TRBD1,TRBJ1-2,few,TRBV7-2,TGTGCCAGCAGCTGGGACAGGCCGACCCCGTATGGCTACACCTTC,CASSWDRPTPYGYTF
.,TRBJ2-7,.,TRBV7-2,TGTGCCAGCAGCTTATCGGGCAGCCGCTACTCCTACGAGCAGTACTTC,CASSLSGSRYSYEQYF